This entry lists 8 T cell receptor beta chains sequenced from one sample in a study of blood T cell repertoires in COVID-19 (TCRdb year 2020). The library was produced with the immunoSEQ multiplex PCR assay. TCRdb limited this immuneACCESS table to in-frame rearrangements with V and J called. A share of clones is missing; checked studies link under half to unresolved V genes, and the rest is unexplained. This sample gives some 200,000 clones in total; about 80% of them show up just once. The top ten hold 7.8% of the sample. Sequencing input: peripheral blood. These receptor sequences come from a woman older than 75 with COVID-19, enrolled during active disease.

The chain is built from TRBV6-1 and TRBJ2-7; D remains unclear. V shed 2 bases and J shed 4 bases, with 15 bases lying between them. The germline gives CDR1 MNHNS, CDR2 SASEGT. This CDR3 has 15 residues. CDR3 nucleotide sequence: TGTGCCAGCAGTGAACAGGTCACCAACCCTTACGAGCAGTACTTC. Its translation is CASSEQVTNPYEQYF.

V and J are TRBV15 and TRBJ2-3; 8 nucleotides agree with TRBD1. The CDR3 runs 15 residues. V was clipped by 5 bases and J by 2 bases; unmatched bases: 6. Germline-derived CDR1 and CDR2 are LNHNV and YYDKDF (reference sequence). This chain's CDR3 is CATSHDRGLTDTQYF. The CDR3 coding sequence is TGTGCCACCAGCCACGACAGGGGACTCACAGATACGCAGTATTTT. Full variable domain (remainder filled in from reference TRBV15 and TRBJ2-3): DAMVIQNPRYQVTQFGKPVTLSCSQTLNHNVMYWYQQKSSQAPKLLFHYYDKDFNNEADTPDNFQSRRPNTSFCFLDIRSPGLGDTAMYLCATSHDRGLTDTQYFGPGTRLTVL.

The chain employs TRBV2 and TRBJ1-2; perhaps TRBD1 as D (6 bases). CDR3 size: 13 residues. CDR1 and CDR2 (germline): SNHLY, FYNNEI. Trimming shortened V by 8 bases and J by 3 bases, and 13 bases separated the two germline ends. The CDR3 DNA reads TGTGCCAGCCCCTCCAGGACAGACTATGGCTACACCTTC. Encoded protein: CASPSRTDYGYTF.

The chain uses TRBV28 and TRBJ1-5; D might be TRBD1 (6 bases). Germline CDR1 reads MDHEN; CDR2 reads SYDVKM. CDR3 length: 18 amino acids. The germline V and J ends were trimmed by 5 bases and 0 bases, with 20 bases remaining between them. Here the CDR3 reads CASSRIQGTVYSNQPQHF. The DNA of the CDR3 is TGTGCCAGCAGTAGAATACAGGGTACGGTTTATAGCAATCAGCCCCAGCATTTT.

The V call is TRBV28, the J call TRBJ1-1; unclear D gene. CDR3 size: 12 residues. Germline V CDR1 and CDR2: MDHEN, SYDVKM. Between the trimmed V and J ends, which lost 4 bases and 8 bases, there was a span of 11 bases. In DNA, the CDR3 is TGTGCCAGCAGTTCTACCCGGTGGGAAGCTTTCTTT. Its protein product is CASSSTRWEAFF.

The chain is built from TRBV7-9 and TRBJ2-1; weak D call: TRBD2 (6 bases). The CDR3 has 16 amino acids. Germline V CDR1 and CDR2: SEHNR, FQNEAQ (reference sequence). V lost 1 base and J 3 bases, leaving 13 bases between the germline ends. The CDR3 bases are TGTGCCAGCAGCTTAGTCAGGACTACGATCTACAATGAGCAGTTCTTC. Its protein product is CASSLVRTTIYNEQFF.

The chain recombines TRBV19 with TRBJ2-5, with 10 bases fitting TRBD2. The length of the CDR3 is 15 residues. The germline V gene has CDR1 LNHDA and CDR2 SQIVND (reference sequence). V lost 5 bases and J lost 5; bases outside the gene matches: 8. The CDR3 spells CASSGRSGGAETQYF. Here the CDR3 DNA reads TGTGCCAGTAGTGGCCGGAGCGGGGGGGCGGAGACCCAGTACTTC.

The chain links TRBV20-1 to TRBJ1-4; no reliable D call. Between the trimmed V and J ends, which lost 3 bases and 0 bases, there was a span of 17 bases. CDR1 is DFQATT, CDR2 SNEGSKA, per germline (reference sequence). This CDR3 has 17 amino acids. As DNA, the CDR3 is TGCAGTGCTAGTACTTTAGGGAGGATCGCAACTAATGAAAAACTGTTTTTT. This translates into CSASTLGRIATNEKLFF.